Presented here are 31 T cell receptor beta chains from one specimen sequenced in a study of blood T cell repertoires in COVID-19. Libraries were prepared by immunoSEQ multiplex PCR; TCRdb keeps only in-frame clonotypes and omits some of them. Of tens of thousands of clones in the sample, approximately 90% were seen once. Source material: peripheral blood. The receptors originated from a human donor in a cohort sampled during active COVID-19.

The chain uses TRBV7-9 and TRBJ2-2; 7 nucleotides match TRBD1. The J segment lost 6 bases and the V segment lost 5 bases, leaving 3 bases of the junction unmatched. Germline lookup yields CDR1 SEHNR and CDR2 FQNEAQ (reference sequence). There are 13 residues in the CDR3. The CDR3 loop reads CASSKTGSGELFF. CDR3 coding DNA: TGTGCCAGCAGCAAGACAGGGTCCGGGGAGCTGTTTTTT.

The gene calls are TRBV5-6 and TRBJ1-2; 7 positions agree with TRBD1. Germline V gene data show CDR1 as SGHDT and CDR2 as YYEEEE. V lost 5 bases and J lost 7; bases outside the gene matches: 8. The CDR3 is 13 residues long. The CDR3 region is CASSSGTVSGYTF. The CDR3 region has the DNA TGTGCCAGCAGTTCCGGGACAGTCAGTGGCTACACCTTC. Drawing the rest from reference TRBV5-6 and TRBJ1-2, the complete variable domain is DAGVTQSPTHLIKTRGQQVTLRCSPKSGHDTVSWYQQALGQGPQFIFQYYEEEERQRGNFPDRFSGHQFPNYSSELNVNALLLGDSALYLCASSSGTVSGYTFGSGTRLTVV.

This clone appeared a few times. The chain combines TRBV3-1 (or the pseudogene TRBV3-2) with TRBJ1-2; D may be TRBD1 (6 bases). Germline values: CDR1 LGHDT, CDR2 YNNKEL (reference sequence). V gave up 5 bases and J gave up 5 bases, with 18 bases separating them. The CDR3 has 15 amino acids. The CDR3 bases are TGTGCCAGCAGCACTGCTTCGGGACAAGTATATGGCTACACCTTC. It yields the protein CASSTASGQVYGYTF.

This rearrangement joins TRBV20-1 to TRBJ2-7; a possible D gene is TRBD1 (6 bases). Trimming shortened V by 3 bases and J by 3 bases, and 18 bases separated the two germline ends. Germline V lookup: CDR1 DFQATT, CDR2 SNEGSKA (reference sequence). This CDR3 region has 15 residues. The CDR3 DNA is TGCAGTGCTAGTTCCCCTCAGGGGAAGGGCTACGAGCAGTACTTC. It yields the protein CSASSPQGKGYEQYF.

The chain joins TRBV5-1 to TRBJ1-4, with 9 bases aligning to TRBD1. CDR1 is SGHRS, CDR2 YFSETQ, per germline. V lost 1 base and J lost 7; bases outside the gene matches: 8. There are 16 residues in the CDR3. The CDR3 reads CASSLFPGQGSEKLFF. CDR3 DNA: TGCGCCAGCAGCTTGTTCCCGGGACAGGGAAGTGAAAAACTGTTTTTT.

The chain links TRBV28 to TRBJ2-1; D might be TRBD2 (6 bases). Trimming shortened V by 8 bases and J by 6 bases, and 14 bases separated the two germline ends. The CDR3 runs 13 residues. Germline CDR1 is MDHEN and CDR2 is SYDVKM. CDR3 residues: CASSPGGRNEQFF. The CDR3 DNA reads TGTGCCAGCTCCCCCGGGGGTCGCAATGAGCAGTTCTTC.

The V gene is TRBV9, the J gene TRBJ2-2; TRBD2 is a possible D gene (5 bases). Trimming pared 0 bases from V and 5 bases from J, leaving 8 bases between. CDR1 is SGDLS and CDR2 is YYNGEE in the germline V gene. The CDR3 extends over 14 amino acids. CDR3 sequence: CASSVATSTGELFF. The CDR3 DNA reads TGTGCCAGCAGCGTAGCTACTAGTACCGGGGAGCTGTTTTTT.

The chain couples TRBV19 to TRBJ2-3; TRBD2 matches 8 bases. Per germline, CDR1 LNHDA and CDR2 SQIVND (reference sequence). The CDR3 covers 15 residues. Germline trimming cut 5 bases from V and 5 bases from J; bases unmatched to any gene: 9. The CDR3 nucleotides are TGTGCCAGTAGTCGGCCCAGCGGGAGCTTAGATACGCAGTATTTT. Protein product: CASSRPSGSLDTQYF.

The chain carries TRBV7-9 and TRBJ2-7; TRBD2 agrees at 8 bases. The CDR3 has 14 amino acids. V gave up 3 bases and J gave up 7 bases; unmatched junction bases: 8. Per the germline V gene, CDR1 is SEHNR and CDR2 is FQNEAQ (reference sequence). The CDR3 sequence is CASSLPGLVSEQYF. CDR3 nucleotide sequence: TGTGCCAGCAGCTTGCCGGGACTAGTGTCGGAGCAGTACTTC.

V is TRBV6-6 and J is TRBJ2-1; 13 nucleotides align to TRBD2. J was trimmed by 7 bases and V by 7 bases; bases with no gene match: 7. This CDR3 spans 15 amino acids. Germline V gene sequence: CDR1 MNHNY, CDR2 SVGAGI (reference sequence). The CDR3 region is CASNLLAGGLNEQFF. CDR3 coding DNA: TGTGCCAGCAACTTACTAGCGGGAGGGCTAAATGAGCAGTTCTTC.

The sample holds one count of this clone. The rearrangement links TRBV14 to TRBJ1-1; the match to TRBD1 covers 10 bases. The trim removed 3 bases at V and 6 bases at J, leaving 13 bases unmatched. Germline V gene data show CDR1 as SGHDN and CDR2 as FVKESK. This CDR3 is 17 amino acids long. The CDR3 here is CASSHLDRGRRIPEAFF. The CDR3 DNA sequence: TGTGCCAGCAGCCACCTCGACAGGGGGCGCAGGATACCTGAAGCTTTCTTT. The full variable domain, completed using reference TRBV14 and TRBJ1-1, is EAGVTQFPSHSVIEKGQTVTLRCDPISGHDNLYWYRRVMGKEIKFLLHFVKESKQDESGMPNNRFLAERTGGTYSTLKVQPAELEDSGVYFCASSHLDRGRRIPEAFFGQGTRLTVV.

The CDR3 is CASSDRGISNQPQHF. CDR3 DNA sequence: TGTGCCAGCAGTGACAGGGGGATAAGCAATCAGCCCCAGCATTTT. The chain uses TRBV2 and TRBJ1-5; 7 bases line up with TRBD1. In germline, CDR1 is SNHLY, CDR2 FYNNEI. The ends lost 3 bases at V and 1 base at J; junction bases unmatched: 3. This CDR3 comprises 15 residues.

In nucleotides, the CDR3 is TGTGCCAGCAGCTTCAGGGGATCGCCTCGATTGAACACTGAAGCTTTCTTT. Its protein product is CASSFRGSPRLNTEAFF. The rearrangement links TRBV7-8 to TRBJ1-1, with a weak D call TRBD1 (6 bases). The germline V gene has CDR1 SGHVS and CDR2 FQNEAQ. Trimming stripped 3 bases from V and 0 bases from J, with 17 bases between. The CDR3 loop spans 17 amino acids.

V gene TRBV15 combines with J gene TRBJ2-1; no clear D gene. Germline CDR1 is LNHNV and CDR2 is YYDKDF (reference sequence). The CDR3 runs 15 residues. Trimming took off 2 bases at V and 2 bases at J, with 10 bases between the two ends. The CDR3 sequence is CATSRKTGTYNEQFF. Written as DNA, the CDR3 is TGTGCCACCAGCAGAAAGACTGGCACCTACAATGAGCAGTTCTTC.

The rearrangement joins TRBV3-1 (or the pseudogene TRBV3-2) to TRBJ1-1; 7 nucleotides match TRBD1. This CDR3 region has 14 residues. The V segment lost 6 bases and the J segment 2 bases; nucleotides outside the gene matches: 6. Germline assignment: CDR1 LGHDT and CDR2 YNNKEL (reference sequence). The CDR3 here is CASSMTGSNTEAFF. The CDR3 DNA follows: TGTGCCAGCAGTATGACAGGGTCTAACACTGAAGCTTTCTTT.

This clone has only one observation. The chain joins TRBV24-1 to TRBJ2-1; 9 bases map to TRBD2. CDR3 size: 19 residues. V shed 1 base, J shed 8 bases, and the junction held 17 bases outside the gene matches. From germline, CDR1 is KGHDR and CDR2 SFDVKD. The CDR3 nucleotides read TGTGCCACCAGTGATTTTAAACCCCTAGCGGGAAAGAGTAGGGATGAGCAGTTCTTC. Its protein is CATSDFKPLAGKSRDEQFF.

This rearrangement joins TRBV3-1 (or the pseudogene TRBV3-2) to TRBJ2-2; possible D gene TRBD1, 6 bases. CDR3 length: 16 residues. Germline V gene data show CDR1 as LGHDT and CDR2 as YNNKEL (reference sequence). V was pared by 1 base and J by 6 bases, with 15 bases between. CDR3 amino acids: CASSQGQGLSAGELFF. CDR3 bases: TGTGCCAGCAGCCAAGGGCAGGGGTTGTCGGCCGGGGAGCTGTTTTTT.

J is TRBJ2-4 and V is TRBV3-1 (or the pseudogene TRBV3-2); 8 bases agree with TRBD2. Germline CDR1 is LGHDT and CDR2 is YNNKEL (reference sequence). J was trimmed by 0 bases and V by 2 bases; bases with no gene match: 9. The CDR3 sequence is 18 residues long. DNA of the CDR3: TGTGCCAGCAGCCAACCACTCCTAGCGGGTGTAGCCAAAAACATTCAGTACTTC. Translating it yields CASSQPLLAGVAKNIQYF.

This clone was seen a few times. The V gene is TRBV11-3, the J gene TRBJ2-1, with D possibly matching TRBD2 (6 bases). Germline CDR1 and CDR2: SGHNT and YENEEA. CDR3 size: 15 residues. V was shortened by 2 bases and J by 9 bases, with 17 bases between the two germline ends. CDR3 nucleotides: TGTGCCAGCAGCTTAAAGGACTACGGGCCGGTTGAGCAGTTCTTC. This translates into CASSLKDYGPVEQFF.

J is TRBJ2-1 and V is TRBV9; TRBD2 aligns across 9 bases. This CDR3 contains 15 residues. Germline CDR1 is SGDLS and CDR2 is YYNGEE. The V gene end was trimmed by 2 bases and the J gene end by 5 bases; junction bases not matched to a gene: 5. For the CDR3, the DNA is TGTGCCAGCAGCGTTAAACTAGCGGGCGACAATGAGCAGTTCTTC. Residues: CASSVKLAGDNEQFF.

CDR3 sequence: CASTPDRVATGELFF. The CDR3 DNA follows: TGCGCCAGCACCCCAGACAGGGTGGCCACCGGGGAGCTGTTTTTT. V gene TRBV5-1 combines with J gene TRBJ2-2, with 7 bases that match TRBD1. Trimming cost V 6 bases and J 4 bases; bases outside gene matches: 9. The CDR3 has 15 amino acids. From germline, CDR1 is SGHRS and CDR2 YFSETQ. The full variable domain, with the rest looked up from reference TRBV5-1 and TRBJ2-2, is KAGVTQTPRYLIKTRGQQVTLSCSPISGHRSVSWYQQTPGQGLQFLFEYFSETQRNKGNFPGRFSGRQFSNSRSEMNVSTLELGDSALYLCASTPDRVATGELFFGEGSRLTVL.

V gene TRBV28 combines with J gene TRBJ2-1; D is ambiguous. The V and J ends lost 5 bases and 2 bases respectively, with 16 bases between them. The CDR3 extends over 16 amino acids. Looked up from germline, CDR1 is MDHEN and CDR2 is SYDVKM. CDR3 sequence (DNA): TGTGCCAGCAGTCCATCTGGGCACCCCACCTACAATGAGCAGTTCTTC. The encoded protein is CASSPSGHPTYNEQFF.

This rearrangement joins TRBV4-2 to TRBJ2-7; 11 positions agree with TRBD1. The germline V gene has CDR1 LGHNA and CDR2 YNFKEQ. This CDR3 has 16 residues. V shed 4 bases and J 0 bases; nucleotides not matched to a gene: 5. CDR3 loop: CASSRGTGGASYEQYF. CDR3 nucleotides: TGTGCCAGCAGCCGTGGGACAGGGGGTGCCTCCTACGAGCAGTACTTC.

The CDR3 loop reads CASSLLTRGVRFHEQFF. The CDR3 DNA follows: TGTGCCAGCAGCCTCCTGACTAGAGGGGTTCGGTTTCATGAGCAGTTCTTC. This chain joins TRBV7-8 and TRBJ2-1, with D possibly matching TRBD2 (6 bases). V shed 5 bases and J shed 8 bases, with 25 bases lying between them. This CDR3 has 17 amino acids. The germline gives CDR1 SGHVS, CDR2 FQNEAQ.

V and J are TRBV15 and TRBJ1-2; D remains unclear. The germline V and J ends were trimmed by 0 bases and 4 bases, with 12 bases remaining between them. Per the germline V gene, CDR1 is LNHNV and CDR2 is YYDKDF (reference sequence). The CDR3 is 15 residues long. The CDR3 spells CATSREVGPSYGYTF. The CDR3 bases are TGTGCCACCAGCAGAGAGGTTGGGCCCAGCTATGGCTACACCTTC.

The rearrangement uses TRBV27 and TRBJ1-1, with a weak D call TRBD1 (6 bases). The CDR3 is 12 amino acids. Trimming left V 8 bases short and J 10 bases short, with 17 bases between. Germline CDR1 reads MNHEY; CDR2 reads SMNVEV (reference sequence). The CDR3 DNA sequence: TGTGCCAGCCGGAGTTTAGAACAGGGAGCTTTCTTT. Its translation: CASRSLEQGAFF.

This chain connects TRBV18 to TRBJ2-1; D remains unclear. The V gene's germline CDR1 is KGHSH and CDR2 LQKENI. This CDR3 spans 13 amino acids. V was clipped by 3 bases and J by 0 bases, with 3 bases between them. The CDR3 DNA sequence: TGTGCCAGCTCACCTAACTCCTACAATGAGCAGTTCTTC. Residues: CASSPNSYNEQFF.

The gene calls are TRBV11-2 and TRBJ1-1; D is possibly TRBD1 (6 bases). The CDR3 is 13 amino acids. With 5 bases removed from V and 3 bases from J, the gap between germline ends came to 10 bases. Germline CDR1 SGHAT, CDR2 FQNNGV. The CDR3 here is CASSGGQYTEAFF. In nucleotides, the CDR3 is TGTGCCAGCAGCGGCGGACAGTACACTGAAGCTTTCTTT.

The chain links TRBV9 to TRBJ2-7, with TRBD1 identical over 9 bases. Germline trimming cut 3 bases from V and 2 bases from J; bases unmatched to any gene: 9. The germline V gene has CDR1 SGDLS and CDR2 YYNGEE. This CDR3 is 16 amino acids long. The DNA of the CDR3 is TGTGCCAGCAGCGATAGAACCGGGACAGGGCCCTACGAGCAGTACTTC. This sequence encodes CASSDRTGTGPYEQYF.

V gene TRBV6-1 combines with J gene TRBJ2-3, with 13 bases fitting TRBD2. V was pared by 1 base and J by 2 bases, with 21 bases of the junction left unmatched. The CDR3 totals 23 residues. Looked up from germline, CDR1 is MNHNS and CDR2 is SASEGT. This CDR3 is CASSEGRDRPIGTSGTFTDTQYF. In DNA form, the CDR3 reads TGTGCCAGCAGTGAAGGCCGGGACAGACCTATCGGGACTAGCGGGACTTTCACAGATACGCAGTATTTT.

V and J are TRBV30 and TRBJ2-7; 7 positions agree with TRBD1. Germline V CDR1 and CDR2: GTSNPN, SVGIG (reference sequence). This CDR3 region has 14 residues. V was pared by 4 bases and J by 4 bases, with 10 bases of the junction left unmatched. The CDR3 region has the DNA TGTGCCTGGATCGGCCGGGACAGTTTGTACGAGCAGTACTTC. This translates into CAWIGRDSLYEQYF.